This entry concerns a single T cell receptor beta chain. Its target antigen remains unknown. No quality values exist for individual bases; no much larger clone is one base distant. This entry comes from a study of a mutant IDH1 vaccine in newly diagnosed glioma (dated by TCRdb to the early 2020s). General notes on the study: In the chemotherapy-containing groups, vaccination started alongside temozolomide cycles, whereas in patients who had radiotherapy alone it started 4-6 weeks after radiotherapy. Of the roughly 30 treated patients, approximately 62% were male and around 40% were female, and the mean age was 40.4 years. Prior to enrollment, patients had been given standard therapy consisting of radiotherapy alone, temozolomide alone, or radiochemotherapy with temozolomide, with the combination given to most patients. The week-35 safety follow-up took place at visit V12, and the week-47 end of study took place at visit V13. Peripheral blood was drawn at six visits: V03 (baseline), V05, V07, V10, V12 and V13. For exploratory analyses, under 30 treated patients had longitudinal TCRB deep sequencing done wherever samples were available. Points the paper makes about the study in general: Selection of PBMC samples for TCRB deep sequencing was based on availability. It was noted by the authors that analyses of patient blood samples could not be reproduced owing to sample limitations. No apparent relationship was observed between pseudoprogression and alterations in the top peripheral T cell clonotypes detected by TCRB sequencing. Vaccine-induced immune responses across multiple MHC alleles were detected in over 85% of patients.

CDR1 is given as SGDLS and CDR2 as YYNGEE, both from the germline V gene. The junction carries 14 bases between V and J, which are trimmed by 4 bases and 4 bases respectively. Taken from cysteine to phenylalanine, the CDR3 has 15 residues. The CDR3 DNA has 45 bases and is translated from base 1. The time point label of this sample denotes: week 47, end of study. Each vaccine dose was 300 ug of a 20-mer mutant IDH1 peptide in Montanide, given subcutaneously with topical imiquimod. Across visits V03 through V10, patients got a total of eight vaccinations, given in weeks 1, 3, 5, 7, 11, 15, 19 and 23. Newly diagnosed WHO grade 3 or 4 IDH1-mutant astrocytomas showing loss of nuclear ATRX were present in the donors. The samples were drawn from NOA16, a multicentre, single-arm, open-label phase I trial in Germany that tested a mutant IDH1 peptide vaccine in humans for the first time. Genomic DNA for TCRB sequencing was extracted from EDTA blood using the DNeasy Blood and Tissue Kit.

The protocol used for the library was the immunoSEQ multiplex PCR assay. Rearranged TCR beta chain sequences were amplified using the hsTCRB Kit according to the manufacturer's protocol. Sequencing of TCRB libraries was carried out on an Illumina MiSeq. The source study handled its data this way. The kit vendor's proprietary platform handled demultiplexing, trimming and gene mapping. Sourced from immuneACCESS, this table was stored by TCRdb with only in-frame sequences that have V and J called. A share of the clones is absent; for the studies checked, an unresolved V gene accounts for under half, and the remainder has no known explanation. The V and J calls and clone size were taken over from that table, and D and trimming were inferred from the DNA. The sample includes about 94,000 clones, with about nine tenths observed a single time. Of the sample, roughly 0.74% falls within the top ten clones.

The clonotype originates from a woman between 45 and 60 years old with glioma. The chain joins TRBV9 to TRBJ1-4; the D gene identity is not certain. The sequenced sample was PBMCs, obtained from a glioma patient whose treatment included an IDH1 peptide vaccine. The CDR3 reads as follows: CASSPGRDGNEKLFF. The bases read TGTGCCAGCAGCCCCGGGAGGGATGGTAATGAAAAACTGTTTTTT.